The 19 T cell receptor beta chains reported below all come from one sample, sequenced in a study of shared clonotypes between healthy human individuals. Terminally differentiated effector memory CD45RA+ cells were excluded from the naive CD8 cells, which were CD45RO-negative and positively selected for CCR7. Only in-frame clones appear in the TCRdb table, and some are missing; sequencing was by immunoSEQ multiplex PCR. The sample yields around 1.9 million clones, about 92% seen once. The sample comprised naive CD8+ T cells from PBMCs. The receptors were sampled from a man younger than 35 in good health. Some clones in this sample may be carry-over from other donors' samples.

This chain joins TRBV28 and TRBJ1-1; TRBD1 is a possible D gene (6 bases). Germline-derived CDR1 and CDR2 are MDHEN and SYDVKM. V dropped 4 bases and J dropped 1 base, with 13 bases sitting between them. This CDR3 region has 15 residues. The CDR3, as DNA: TGTGCCAGCAGTTGGGGGCCACAGGGGAACACTGAAGCTTTCTTT. Protein sequence: CASSWGPQGNTEAFF.

CDR3 residues: CASSYYFHRRSPSDYEQYF. The CDR3 region has the DNA TGTGCCAGCAGTTATTATTTCCACAGGCGCTCACCTTCGGACTACGAGCAGTACTTC. This sequence joins TRBV28 and TRBJ2-7; weak D call: TRBD1 (5 bases). The CDR3 has 19 residues. V dropped 4 bases and J dropped 3 bases, with 28 bases sitting between them. Per the germline V gene, CDR1 is MDHEN and CDR2 is SYDVKM. The full variable domain, its missing parts supplied by reference TRBV28 and TRBJ2-7, is DVKVTQSSRYLVKRTGEKVFLECVQDMDHENMFWYRQDPGLGLRLIYFSYDVKMKEKGDIPEGYSVSREKKERFSLILESASTNQTSMYLCASSYYFHRRSPSDYEQYFGPGTRLTVT.

In regard to this clone: This CDR3 is also generated by other DNA sequences in the sample. The genes are TRBV27 and TRBJ1-5, with D perhaps TRBD1 (5 bases). The CDR3 is made up of 14 amino acids. Germline V lookup: CDR1 MNHEY, CDR2 SMNVEV (reference sequence). V gave up 1 base and J gave up 4 bases, with 8 bases separating them. CDR3 loop: CASSLLGRNQPQHF. The CDR3 DNA sequence: TGTGCCAGCAGTTTATTGGGACGGAATCAGCCCCAGCATTTT.

This chain uses TRBV27 with TRBJ1-2; 10 positions match TRBD1. Germline V lookup: CDR1 MNHEY, CDR2 SMNVEV (reference sequence). The length of the CDR3 is 14 residues. V shed 6 bases and J 2 bases; nucleotides not matched to a gene: 3. The CDR3 reads CASRWTGGNYGYTF. Here the CDR3 DNA reads TGTGCCAGCAGGTGGACAGGGGGAAACTATGGCTACACCTTC.

The J gene is TRBJ2-1, the V gene TRBV7-2; 7 positions agree with TRBD2. The CDR3 totals 18 residues. The junction had 13 bases not matched to a gene; V was cut back by 3 bases and J by 2 bases. In germline, CDR1 is SGHTA, CDR2 FQGNSA. In nucleotides, the CDR3 is TGTGCCAGCAGCTTCCCATTACGGGAGGACCACACCTACAATGAGCAGTTCTTC. Translated: CASSFPLREDHTYNEQFF. Together with reference TRBV7-2 and TRBJ2-1, the CDR3 gives the full variable domain: GAGVSQSPSNKVTEKGKDVELRCDPISGHTALYWYRQSLGQGLEFLIYFQGNSAPDKSGLPSDRFSAERTGGSVSTLTIQRTQQEDSAVYLCASSFPLREDHTYNEQFFGPGTRLTVL.

This chain joins TRBV19 and TRBJ2-7; 8 bases match TRBD2. J was trimmed by 7 bases and V by 4 bases; bases with no gene match: 9. Germline lookup yields CDR1 LNHDA and CDR2 SQIVND (reference sequence). The CDR3 has 14 residues. The CDR3 spells CASSNPRLAQEQYF. The CDR3 nucleotides are TGTGCCAGTAGTAATCCCCGACTAGCGCAAGAGCAGTACTTC.

J is TRBJ2-7 and V is TRBV7-3; D possibly corresponds to TRBD1 (5 bases). Looked up from germline, CDR1 is SGHTA and CDR2 is FQGTGA. With 0 bases removed from V and 2 bases from J, the gap between germline ends came to 8 bases. The CDR3 is made up of 14 amino acids. Here the CDR3 DNA reads TGTGCCAGCAGCTTAACGCAGGGCCCCTACGAGCAGTACTTC. Translation: CASSLTQGPYEQYF.

The chain is built from TRBV27 and TRBJ2-7; 10 bases map to TRBD1. This CDR3 has 17 amino acids. V gave up 2 bases and J gave up 1 base; unmatched junction bases: 8. Germline-derived CDR1 and CDR2 are MNHEY and SMNVEV (reference sequence). The CDR3 sequence is CASSLLTTGGISYEQYF. Here the CDR3 DNA reads TGTGCCAGCAGTTTACTCACGACAGGGGGCATTTCCTACGAGCAGTACTTC.

This clone appeared a single time. The chain couples TRBV6-5 to TRBJ2-2; 8 nucleotides agree with TRBD2. The junction had 6 bases not matched to a gene; V was cut back by 2 bases and J by 4 bases. Germline CDR1 and CDR2: MNHEY and SVGAGI. The CDR3 covers 16 residues. In DNA form, the CDR3 reads TGTGCCAGCAGTTACCCGACCGGGACTAGCACCGGGGAGCTGTTTTTT. It specifies CASSYPTGTSTGELFF.

As to this clone: Other DNA variants within this sample encode the same CDR3. CDR3 sequence reads: CASSYSRGTEAFF. The CDR3 nucleotides are TGTGCCAGCAGTTACTCGCGGGGAACTGAAGCTTTCTTT. V is TRBV6-5 and J is TRBJ1-1, with no clear D. The CDR3 totals 13 residues. Germline V gene lookup returns CDR1 MNHEY and CDR2 SVGAGI. V was clipped by 0 bases and J by 5 bases, with 7 bases between them.

This clone appeared once. CDR3 in DNA: TGTGCCAGCAGCCCATGGCGGGGGGCGCTGGGGACTGAAGCTTTCTTT. Its translation is CASSPWRGALGTEAFF. V is TRBV11-2 and J is TRBJ1-1, with a possible D match to TRBD1 (6 bases). Germline V gene sequence: CDR1 SGHAT, CDR2 FQNNGV. V lost 5 bases to trimming and J lost 5 bases, with 21 bases between them. The CDR3 covers 16 residues.

With respect to this clone: This same CDR3 is encoded by further DNA sequences in the sample. The chain has TRBV7-9 and TRBJ2-7; D is possibly TRBD2 (5 bases). Trimming took 4 bases from V and 4 from J, leaving 11 bases between them. The germline gives CDR1 SEHNR, CDR2 FQNEAQ (reference sequence). CDR3 length: 13 amino acids. The CDR3 bases are TGTGCCAGCAGCTCCCGGGGTGGGTACGAGCAGTACTTC. This sequence encodes CASSSRGGYEQYF.

The V gene is TRBV18, the J gene TRBJ2-1; D might be TRBD1 (6 bases). The germline V gene encodes CDR1 KGHSH and CDR2 LQKENI. Trimming removed 2 bases at V and 4 bases at J, with 9 bases between. The CDR3 totals 14 residues. The CDR3 here is CASSPGGAYNEQFF. CDR3 nucleotide sequence: TGTGCCAGCTCACCAGGGGGCGCTTACAATGAGCAGTTCTTC.

The chain recombines TRBV13 with TRBJ1-1, with D unclear. CDR3 size: 15 residues. Germline V CDR1 and CDR2: PRHDT, FYEKMQ (reference sequence). Trimming cost V 2 bases and J 0 bases, with 10 bases left between them. CDR3: CASSLWRGLNTEAFF. For the CDR3, the DNA is TGTGCCAGCAGCTTATGGCGGGGTTTGAACACTGAAGCTTTCTTT.

A word on this clone: Germline and junction disagree at one end, which may indicate a read error. This sample also contains other DNA sequences that code for the same CDR3. This chain uses TRBV29-1 with TRBJ1-2; no clear D. The germline V gene has CDR1 SQVTM and CDR2 ANQGSEA. This CDR3 has 11 residues. CDR3 region: CSVVTGYGYTF. CDR3 DNA sequence: TGCAGCGTCGTGACCGGCTATGGCTACACCTTT.

The chain combines TRBV7-2 with TRBJ2-5, with a possible D match to TRBD2 (6 bases). Trimming took 6 bases from V and 4 from J, leaving 12 bases between them. This CDR3 is 13 amino acids long. CDR1 is SGHTA, CDR2 FQGNSA, per germline. CDR3 nucleotides: TGTGCCAGCAGTTCGGGAGCAGGAGAGACCCAGTACTTC. Translation: CASSSGAGETQYF.

The gene calls are TRBV13 and TRBJ2-1; TRBD2 might be the D (5 bases). The CDR3 consists of 13 residues. V lost 5 bases and J 8 bases, leaving 13 bases between the germline ends. Germline V CDR1 and CDR2: PRHDT, FYEKMQ (reference sequence). The CDR3 region is CASSHGNSDEQFF. In DNA, the CDR3 is TGTGCCAGCAGCCACGGGAATTCCGATGAGCAGTTCTTC.

The chain employs TRBV14 and TRBJ1-2; D perhaps matches TRBD1 (6 bases). With 2 bases removed from V and 6 bases from J, the gap between germline ends came to 13 bases. Looked up from germline, CDR1 is SGHDN and CDR2 is FVKESK. The length of the CDR3 is 14 residues. CDR3 in DNA: TGTGCCAGCAGCCAACGGCGGGCAGGGGATGGCTACACCTTC. Its translation: CASSQRRAGDGYTF.

This clone was detected a few times. CDR3 region: CASSLPLNNEQFF. Here the CDR3 DNA reads TGTGCCAGCAGCCTCCCCCTAAACAATGAGCAGTTCTTC. The rearrangement uses TRBV7-9 and TRBJ2-1, with D unclear. Looked up from germline, CDR1 is SEHNR and CDR2 is FQNEAQ (reference sequence). The CDR3 has 13 residues. V was shortened by 5 bases and J by 5 bases, with 10 bases between the two germline ends. Full variable domain (rest looked up from reference TRBV7-9 and TRBJ2-1): DTGVSQNPRHKITKRGQNVTFRCDPISEHNRLYWYRQTLGQGPEFLTYFQNEAQLEKSRLLSDRFSAERPKGSFSTLEIQRTEQGDSAMYLCASSLPLNNEQFFGPGTRLTVL.